This passage covers 21 T cell receptor beta chains from one sample sequenced in a study of identical twins. In TCRdb, the 5' RACE reads were re-called with MiXCR into one record per CDR3 protein. The table has 1.5 million to 2 million distinct CDR3 sequences, roughly a third seen once. Sequenced: cord blood. These TCRs come from a newborn girl in good health.

This rearrangement joins TRBV5-4 to TRBJ2-3; maybe TRBD1 (6 bases). Germline V gene lookup returns CDR1 SGHNT and CDR2 YYREEE (reference sequence). The V gene lost 2 bases and the J gene lost 2 bases, with 15 bases spanning the gap. The CDR3 consists of 16 residues. The CDR3 loop is CASSFGDIAFTDTQYF. As DNA, the CDR3 is TGTGCCAGCAGCTTCGGGGACATCGCATTCACAGATACGCAGTATTTT. Full variable domain (remainder filled in from reference TRBV5-4 and TRBJ2-3): ETGVTQSPTHLIKTRGQQVTLRCSSQSGHNTVSWYQQALGQGPQFIFQYYREEENGRGNFPPRFSGLQFPNYSSELNVNALELDDSALYLCASSFGDIAFTDTQYFGPGTRLTVL.

In regard to this clonotype: Sequence at one end of the junction differs from germline and may be a read error. CDR3 DNA sequence: TGCAGTGCTGGAGATCTAGCGTCCTCCTACAATGAGCAGTTCTTC. Protein product: CSAGDLASSYNEQFF. The chain is built from TRBV20-1 and TRBJ2-1; maybe TRBD2 (6 bases). Germline CDR1 reads DFQATT; CDR2 reads SNEGSKA (reference sequence). The CDR3 runs 15 residues.

This clonotype was seen many times. The V call is TRBV5-1, the J call TRBJ2-5, with D possibly matching TRBD1 (6 bases). This CDR3 has 14 residues. V was clipped by 4 bases and J by 1 base, with 11 bases between them. Germline V lookup: CDR1 SGHRS, CDR2 YFSETQ. Here the CDR3 DNA reads TGCGCCAGCAGCCCCGGACAGACCCAAGAGACCCAGTACTTC. Translated, it gives CASSPGQTQETQYF.

The rearrangement joins TRBV4-1 to TRBJ1-6, with TRBD1 matching over 9 bases. CDR1 is MGHRA, CDR2 YSYEKL, per germline. This CDR3 contains 15 residues. The trim removed 2 bases at V and 8 bases at J, leaving 4 bases unmatched. Written as DNA, the CDR3 is TGCGCCAGCAGCCAAACGGGGACAGGGTATTCACCCCTCCACTTT. Its translation is CASSQTGTGYSPLHF.

This clonotype was seen only a few times. The chain is built from TRBV20-1 and TRBJ2-5, with D tentatively TRBD1 (7 bases). This CDR3 comprises 14 residues. Trimming removed 5 bases at V and 0 bases at J, with 13 bases between. Germline V gives CDR1 DFQATT, CDR2 SNEGSKA (reference sequence). The CDR3 protein is CSAAGQPYQETQYF. The CDR3 region has the DNA TGCAGTGCTGCGGGACAGCCGTACCAAGAGACCCAGTACTTC.

There are a few counts of this clonotype. The chain couples TRBV20-1 to TRBJ1-2; a possible D gene is TRBD1 (5 bases). Germline CDR1 reads DFQATT; CDR2 reads SNEGSKA (reference sequence). V was cut by 0 bases and J by 4 bases, with 9 bases left in between. The CDR3 runs to 13 residues. The CDR3 DNA sequence: TGCAGTGCTAGAGATCAGAGGGGCTATGGCTACACCTTC. Amino acid sequence: CSARDQRGYGYTF.

This clonotype showed up many times. The CDR3 is CASSDISIQYF. The DNA of the CDR3 is TGTGCCAGCAGTGATATAAGCATTCAGTACTTC. The chain is built from TRBV25-1 and TRBJ2-4; no reliable D call. The V end was cut by 3 bases, the J end by 9 bases, with 6 bases between. This CDR3 contains 11 residues. Germline CDR1 is MGHDK and CDR2 is SYGVNS.

This clonotype showed up just a few times. The V gene is TRBV5-6, the J gene TRBJ1-5, with TRBD1 identical over 10 bases. V was clipped by 2 bases and J by 15 bases; unmatched bases: 8. CDR3 length: 13 amino acids. Germline V gives CDR1 SGHDT, CDR2 YYEEEE. CDR3: CASSLLGTGVRHF. The DNA of the CDR3 is TGTGCCAGCAGCTTACTTGGGACAGGGGTTCGGCATTTT.

This rearrangement joins TRBV6-1 to TRBJ2-3, with 10 bases fitting TRBD2. Trimming removed 2 bases from V and 4 bases from J; junction bases left unmatched: 3. The CDR3 is 15 residues long. Looked up from germline, CDR1 is MNHNS and CDR2 is SASEGT. This CDR3 is CASSESGGAPDTQYF. Here the CDR3 DNA reads TGTGCCAGCAGTGAAAGCGGGGGGGCACCAGATACGCAGTATTTT.

The chain combines TRBV5-1 with TRBJ1-4, with 9 bases matching TRBD1. Germline V gene data show CDR1 as SGHRS and CDR2 as YFSETQ. The CDR3 totals 15 residues. V was pared by 4 bases and J by 8 bases, with 9 bases of the junction left unmatched. CDR3 protein: CASSVIGTGSEKLFF. For the CDR3, the DNA is TGCGCCAGCAGCGTGATCGGGACAGGGTCGGAAAAACTGTTTTTT.

J is TRBJ2-7 and V is TRBV2; a weak D match, TRBD1 (6 bases). The DNA end favors TRBJ2-5, so the J call may be wrong. This CDR3 has 16 amino acids. Germline values: CDR1 SNHLY, CDR2 FYNNEI. The DNA for the CDR3 is TGTGCCAGCAGGCACAGGGTTCTTAGAAACCAAGAGACCCAGTACTTC. Protein: CASRHRVLRNQETQYF.

This clonotype occurred once. This chain links TRBV2 with TRBJ2-5; TRBD2 matches 8 bases. Trimming at V came to 8 bases and at J to 11 bases, leaving 19 bases not matched to a gene. The CDR3 extends over 15 amino acids. Germline loops: CDR1 SNHLY, CDR2 FYNNEI. In DNA form, the CDR3 reads TGTGCCAGCGAAAGACCGGGACTAGGGCACAATGAGCAGTACTTC. It is translated as CASERPGLGHNEQYF.

This clonotype was seen many times. The chain has TRBV7-9 and TRBJ2-1; the D is unclear. The CDR3 runs 12 residues. Trimming removed 0 bases from V and 9 bases from J, with 6 bases in between. CDR1 is SEHNR and CDR2 is FQNEAQ in the germline V gene (reference sequence). The CDR3 DNA sequence: TGTGCCAGCAGCTTAGCGGGAACTGAGCAGTTCTTC. Protein: CASSLAGTEQFF.

The chain uses TRBV20-1 and TRBJ2-2, with D tentatively TRBD1 or TRBD2 (5 bases each). The germline V gene encodes CDR1 DFQATT and CDR2 SNEGSKA (reference sequence). Trimming removed 5 bases from V and 5 bases from J, with 12 bases in between. This CDR3 has 13 residues. The DNA of the CDR3 is TGCAGTGCTTCGGGGACCCGAACCGGGGAGCTGTTTTTT. This codes for CSASGTRTGELFF.

The chain has TRBV20-1 and TRBJ1-2; D not certain. Germline V gene lookup returns CDR1 DFQATT and CDR2 SNEGSKA (reference sequence). The CDR3 runs to 12 residues. The V and J ends lost 4 bases and 2 bases respectively, with 8 bases between them. Written as DNA, the CDR3 is TGCAGTGCTACGAACAAAAACTATGGCTACACCTTC. It specifies CSATNKNYGYTF.

This chain uses TRBV20-1 with TRBJ1-2, with 7 bases matching TRBD1. J was trimmed by 5 bases and V by 1 base; bases with no gene match: 4. Germline loops: CDR1 DFQATT, CDR2 SNEGSKA (reference sequence). The CDR3 is 13 amino acids. In DNA, the CDR3 is TGCAGTGCTAGAGCCTTGACAGGGTATGGCTACACCTTC. As protein: CSARALTGYGYTF.

There are a few counts of this clonotype. The rearrangement uses TRBV14 and TRBJ2-6, with D unclear. Germline CDR1 and CDR2: SGHDN and FVKESK. The CDR3 contains 11 residues. Trimming cost V 1 base and J 9 bases, with 1 base left between them. The CDR3 DNA follows: TGTGCCAGCAGCCAAGTCAACGTCCTGACTTTC. The encoded protein is CASSQVNVLTF.

The V gene is TRBV5-1, the J gene TRBJ2-4, with D unclear. With the DNA end fitting TRBJ2-7 better, the J assignment may be wrong. Looked up from germline, CDR1 is SGHRS and CDR2 is YFSETQ. There are 14 residues in the CDR3. CDR3 amino acids: CASSSQASSYEQYF. DNA of the CDR3: TGCGCCAGCAGCTCTCAGGCGAGCTCCTACGAGCAGTACTTC.

The chain is built from TRBV20-1 and TRBJ2-1; 7 bases are shared with TRBD1. The CDR3 consists of 14 residues. V trimming: 6 bases; J trimming: 5 bases; junction bases outside the gene matches: 10. Per germline, CDR1 DFQATT and CDR2 SNEGSKA (reference sequence). CDR3 coding DNA: TGCAGTGCCCGGAGCCCAAGGGGGCACAATGAGCAGTTCTTC. This codes for CSARSPRGHNEQFF.

There are a few counts of this clonotype. The V gene is TRBV5-1, the J gene TRBJ2-7; 8 nucleotides line up with TRBD2. Per germline, CDR1 SGHRS and CDR2 YFSETQ. CDR3 length: 18 amino acids. V trimming: 1 base; J trimming: 0 bases; junction bases outside the gene matches: 12. The CDR3 sequence: CASSLFPLAGLSSYEQYF. Here the CDR3 DNA reads TGCGCCAGCAGCTTGTTTCCCCTAGCGGGTTTGAGCTCCTACGAGCAGTACTTC.

V and J are TRBV4-2 and TRBJ1-5, with TRBD1 identical over 11 bases. CDR1 is LGHNA, CDR2 YNFKEQ, per germline. The junction had 4 bases not matched to a gene; V was cut back by 3 bases and J by 6 bases. The CDR3 has 15 amino acids. CDR3: CASSQGQGVLQPQHF. The CDR3 region has the DNA TGTGCCAGCAGCCAGGGACAGGGGGTCCTTCAGCCCCAGCATTTT.